This T cell receptor (beta chain) was recorded in a study of blood T cell repertoires in COVID-19. Study summary: The cDNA or gDNA used as material had been derived from T cells, B-cell-depleted T cells, or PBMCs.

In the source study's methods: By means of reference gene primer amplification, nucleated cell counts were estimated. Measured with immunoSEQ multiplex PCR; TCRdb has only the in-frame clones, and not every one. V and J calls and clone size are given by that table; D and trimming were obtained from the DNA. The table records about 58,000 clones, about 84% of them present only once. The CDR3 totals 14 residues. Germline V lookup: CDR1 SGHDT, CDR2 YYEEEE. Trimming cost V 2 bases and J 3 bases; bases outside gene matches: 1. The material sequenced was peripheral blood. This receptor was identified in a man aged 35-49 years with active COVID-19. The rearrangement uses TRBV5-6 and TRBJ2-7; 11 bases fit TRBD2. CDR3 sequence (DNA): TGTGCCAGCAGCTTCGGGACTAGCGGCTACGAGCAGTACTTC. Translating gives CASSFGTSGYEQYF.